This TCR beta chain was sequenced for a study of blood T cells in healthy people across ages. Drawing of peripheral blood yielded about 10 milliliters from each donor. Total RNA was extracted at no less than 6 micrograms per sample. This CDR3 has 14 amino acids. Germline lookup yields CDR1 DFQATT and CDR2 SNEGSKA (reference sequence). The ends lost 1 base at V and 11 bases at J; junction bases unmatched: 13. PCR was performed a second time for about 6 to 12 cycles using a sample-barcoded 5' primer and a J-beta primer mix. From the 5' RACE reads, TCRdb called clonotypes with MiXCR, one entry per CDR3 protein. The data show hundreds of thousands of distinct CDR3 sequences, more than 40% seen once.

The sequencing input was blood. This clonotype was sampled from a man between 60 and 75 years old in good health. The chain couples TRBV20-1 to TRBJ2-5; 7 positions match TRBD2. DNA for the CDR3: TGCAGTGCTAGAGGGGGGGGTCCGTACAATGAGCAGTACTTC. Encoded protein: CSARGGGPYNEQYF.